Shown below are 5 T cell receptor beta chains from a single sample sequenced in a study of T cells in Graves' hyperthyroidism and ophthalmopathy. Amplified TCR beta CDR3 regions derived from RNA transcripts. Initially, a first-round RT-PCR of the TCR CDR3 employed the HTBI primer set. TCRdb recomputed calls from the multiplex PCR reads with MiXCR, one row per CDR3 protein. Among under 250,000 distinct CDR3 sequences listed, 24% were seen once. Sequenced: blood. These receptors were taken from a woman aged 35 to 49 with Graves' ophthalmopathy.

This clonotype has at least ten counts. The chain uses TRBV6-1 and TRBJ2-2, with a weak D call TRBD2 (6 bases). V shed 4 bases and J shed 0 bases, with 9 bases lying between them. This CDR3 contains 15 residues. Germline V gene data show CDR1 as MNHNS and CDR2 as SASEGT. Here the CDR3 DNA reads TGTGCCAGCAGTGGGAGGGCTACGAACACCGGGGAGCTGTTTTTT. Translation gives CASSGRATNTGELFF.

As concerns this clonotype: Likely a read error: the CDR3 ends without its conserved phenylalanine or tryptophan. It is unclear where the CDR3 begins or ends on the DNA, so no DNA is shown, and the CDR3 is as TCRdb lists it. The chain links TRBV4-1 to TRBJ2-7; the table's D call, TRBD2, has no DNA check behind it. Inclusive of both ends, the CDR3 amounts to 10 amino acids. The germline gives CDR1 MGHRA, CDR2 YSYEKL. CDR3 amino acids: CASSHPGLAG.

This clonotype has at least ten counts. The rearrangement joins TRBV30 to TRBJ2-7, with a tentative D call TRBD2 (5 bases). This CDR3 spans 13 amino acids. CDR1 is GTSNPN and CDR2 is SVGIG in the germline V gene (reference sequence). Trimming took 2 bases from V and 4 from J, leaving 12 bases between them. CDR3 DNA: TGTGCCTGGAGTCGAGGGAAAGAGTACGAGCAGTACTTC. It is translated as CAWSRGKEYEQYF.

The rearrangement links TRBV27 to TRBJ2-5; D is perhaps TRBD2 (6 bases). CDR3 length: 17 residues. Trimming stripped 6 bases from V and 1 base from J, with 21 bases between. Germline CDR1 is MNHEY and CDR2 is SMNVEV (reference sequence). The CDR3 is CASSPSGGRGGQETQYF. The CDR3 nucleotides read TGTGCCAGCAGCCCCTCCGGAGGGCGGGGAGGCCAAGAGACCCAGTACTTC.

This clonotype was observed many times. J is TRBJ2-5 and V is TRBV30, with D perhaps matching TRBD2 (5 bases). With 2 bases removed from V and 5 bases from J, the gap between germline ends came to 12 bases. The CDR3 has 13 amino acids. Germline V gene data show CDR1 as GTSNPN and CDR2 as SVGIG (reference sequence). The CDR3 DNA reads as TGTGCCTGGAGTACTAACTCGGGGGAGACCCAGTACTTC. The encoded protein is CAWSTNSGETQYF.